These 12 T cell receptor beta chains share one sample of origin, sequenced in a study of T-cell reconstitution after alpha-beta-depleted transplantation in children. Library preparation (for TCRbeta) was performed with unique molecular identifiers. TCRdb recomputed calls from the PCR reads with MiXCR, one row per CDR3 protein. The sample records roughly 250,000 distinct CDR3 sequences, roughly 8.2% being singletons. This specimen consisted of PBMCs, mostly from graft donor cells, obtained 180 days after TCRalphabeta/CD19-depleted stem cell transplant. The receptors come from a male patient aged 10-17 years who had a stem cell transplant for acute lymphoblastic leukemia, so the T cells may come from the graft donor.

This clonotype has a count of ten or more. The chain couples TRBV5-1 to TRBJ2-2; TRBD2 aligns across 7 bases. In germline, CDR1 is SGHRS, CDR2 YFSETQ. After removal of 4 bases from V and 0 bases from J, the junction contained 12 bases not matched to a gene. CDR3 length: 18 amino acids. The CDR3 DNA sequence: TGCGCCAGCAGCCCTTTAGGGAGGGCTTTCGCGAACACCGGGGAGCTGTTTTTT. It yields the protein CASSPLGRAFANTGELFF.

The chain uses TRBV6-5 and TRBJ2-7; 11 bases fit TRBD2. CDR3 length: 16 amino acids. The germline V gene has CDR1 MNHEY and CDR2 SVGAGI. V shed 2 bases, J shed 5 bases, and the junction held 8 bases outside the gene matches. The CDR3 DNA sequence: TGTGCCAGCAGTTACGTATTAGCGGGGGGGCCCCACGAGCAGTACTTC. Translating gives CASSYVLAGGPHEQYF.

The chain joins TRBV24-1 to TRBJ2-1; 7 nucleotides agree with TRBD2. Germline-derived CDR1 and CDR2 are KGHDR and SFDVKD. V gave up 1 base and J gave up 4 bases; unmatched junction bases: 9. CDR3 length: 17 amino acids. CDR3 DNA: TGTGCCACCAGTGATTTATCGTCGGGGGGTTTGTACAATGAGCAGTTCTTC. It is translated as CATSDLSSGGLYNEQFF.

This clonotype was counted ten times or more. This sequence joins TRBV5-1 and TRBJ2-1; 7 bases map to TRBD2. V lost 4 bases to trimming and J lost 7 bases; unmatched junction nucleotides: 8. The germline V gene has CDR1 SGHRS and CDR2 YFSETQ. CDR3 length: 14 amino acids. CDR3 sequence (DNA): TGCGCCAGCAGCCCCCCAGCGGGGAGGAATGAGCAGTTCTTC. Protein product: CASSPPAGRNEQFF. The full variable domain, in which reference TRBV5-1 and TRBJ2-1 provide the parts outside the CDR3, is KAGVTQTPRYLIKTRGQQVTLSCSPISGHRSVSWYQQTPGQGLQFLFEYFSETQRNKGNFPGRFSGRQFSNSRSEMNVSTLELGDSALYLCASSPPAGRNEQFFGPGTRLTVL.

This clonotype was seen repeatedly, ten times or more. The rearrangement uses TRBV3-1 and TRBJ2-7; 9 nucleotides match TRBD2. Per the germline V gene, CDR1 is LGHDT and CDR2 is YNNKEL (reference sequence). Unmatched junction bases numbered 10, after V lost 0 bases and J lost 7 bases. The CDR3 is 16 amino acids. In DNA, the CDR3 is TGTGCCAGCAGCCAAGATGGTTTAGCGGGAGATCGGGAGCAGTACTTC. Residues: CASSQDGLAGDREQYF.

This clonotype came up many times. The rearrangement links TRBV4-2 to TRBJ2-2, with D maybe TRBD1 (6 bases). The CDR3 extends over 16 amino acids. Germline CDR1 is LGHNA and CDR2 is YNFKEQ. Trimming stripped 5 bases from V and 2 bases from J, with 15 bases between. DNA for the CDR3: TGTGCCAGCAGCGCCCGGACAGCGACTAACACCGGGGAGCTGTTTTTT. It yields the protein CASSARTATNTGELFF.

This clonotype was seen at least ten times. The CDR3 DNA reads TGTGCCAGCAGGGAGTCGGACACCACAGATACGCAGTATTTT. This sequence encodes CASRESDTTDTQYF. The chain employs TRBV27 and TRBJ2-3; D is possibly TRBD1 (5 bases). The germline gives CDR1 MNHEY, CDR2 SMNVEV (reference sequence). V was pared by 6 bases and J by 2 bases, with 12 bases between. This CDR3 region has 14 residues.

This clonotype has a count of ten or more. CDR3 bases: TGCAGTGCCACCCTCCAGGTCCCCAGGTCCCACGAGCAGTACTTC. This codes for CSATLQVPRSHEQYF. This chain links TRBV20-1 with TRBJ2-7; D uncertain. CDR1 and CDR2 from the germline V gene are DFQATT and SNEGSKA (reference sequence). This CDR3 region has 15 residues. The V and J ends lost 6 bases and 5 bases respectively, with 23 bases between them.

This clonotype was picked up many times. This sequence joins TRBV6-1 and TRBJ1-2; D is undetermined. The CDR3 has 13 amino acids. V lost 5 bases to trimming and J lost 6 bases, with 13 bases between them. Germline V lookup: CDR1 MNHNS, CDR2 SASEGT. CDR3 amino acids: CASSPDPYDGYTF. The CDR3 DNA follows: TGTGCCAGCAGTCCCGACCCTTACGATGGCTACACCTTC.

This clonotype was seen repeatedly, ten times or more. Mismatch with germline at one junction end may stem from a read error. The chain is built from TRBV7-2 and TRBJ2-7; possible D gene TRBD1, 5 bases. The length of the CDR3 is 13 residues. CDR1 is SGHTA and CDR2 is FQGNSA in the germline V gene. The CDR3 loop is CASSLGAGYEQYF. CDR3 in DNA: TGTGCCAGCAGTTTAGGGGCAGGTTACGAGCAGTACTTC.

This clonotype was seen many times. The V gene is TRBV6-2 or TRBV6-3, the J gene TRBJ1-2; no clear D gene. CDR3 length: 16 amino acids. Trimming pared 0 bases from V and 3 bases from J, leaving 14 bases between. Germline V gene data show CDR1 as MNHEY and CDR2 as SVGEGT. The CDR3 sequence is CASSYSMGRRDYGYTF. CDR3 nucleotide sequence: TGTGCCAGCAGTTACTCGATGGGGAGGAGGGACTATGGCTACACCTTC.

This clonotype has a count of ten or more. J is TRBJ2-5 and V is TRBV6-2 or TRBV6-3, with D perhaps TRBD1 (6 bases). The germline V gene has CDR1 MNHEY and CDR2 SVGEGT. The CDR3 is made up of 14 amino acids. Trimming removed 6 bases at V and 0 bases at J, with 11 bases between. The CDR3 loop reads CASSEQGYQETQYF. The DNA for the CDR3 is TGTGCCAGCAGCGAACAGGGATACCAAGAGACCCAGTACTTC.